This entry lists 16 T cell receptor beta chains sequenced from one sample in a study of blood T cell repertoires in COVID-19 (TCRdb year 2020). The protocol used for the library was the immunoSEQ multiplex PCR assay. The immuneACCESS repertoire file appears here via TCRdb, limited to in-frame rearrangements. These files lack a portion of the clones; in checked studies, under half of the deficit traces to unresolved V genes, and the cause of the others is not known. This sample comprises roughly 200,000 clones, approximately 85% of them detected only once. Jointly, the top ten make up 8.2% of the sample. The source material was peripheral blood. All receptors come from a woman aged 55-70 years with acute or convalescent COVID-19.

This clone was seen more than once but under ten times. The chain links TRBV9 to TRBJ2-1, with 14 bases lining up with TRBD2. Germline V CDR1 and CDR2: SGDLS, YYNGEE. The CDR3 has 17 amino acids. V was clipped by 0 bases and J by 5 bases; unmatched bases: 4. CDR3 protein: CASSVARTSGRHNEQFF. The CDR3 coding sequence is TGTGCCAGCAGCGTAGCTCGGACTAGCGGGAGGCACAATGAGCAGTTCTTC.

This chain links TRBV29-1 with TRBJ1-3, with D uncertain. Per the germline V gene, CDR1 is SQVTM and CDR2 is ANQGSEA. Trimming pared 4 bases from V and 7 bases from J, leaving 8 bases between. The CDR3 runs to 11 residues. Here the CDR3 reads CSVAQANTIYF. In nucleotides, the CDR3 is TGCAGCGTTGCCCAGGCTAACACCATATATTTT.

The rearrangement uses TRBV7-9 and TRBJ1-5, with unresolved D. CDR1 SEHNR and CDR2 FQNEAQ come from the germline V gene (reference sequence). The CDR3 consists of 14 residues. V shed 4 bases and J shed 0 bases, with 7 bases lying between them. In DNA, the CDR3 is TGTGCCAGCAGCTCGGACTTTAGCAATCAGCCCCAGCATTTT. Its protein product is CASSSDFSNQPQHF.

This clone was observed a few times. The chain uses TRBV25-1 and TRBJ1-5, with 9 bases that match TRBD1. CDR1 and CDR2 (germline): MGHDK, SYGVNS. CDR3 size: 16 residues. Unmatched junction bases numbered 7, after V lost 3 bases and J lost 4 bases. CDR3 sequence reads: CASSDPTGGDNQPQHF. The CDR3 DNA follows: TGTGCCAGCAGTGACCCGACAGGGGGGGATAATCAGCCCCAGCATTTT.

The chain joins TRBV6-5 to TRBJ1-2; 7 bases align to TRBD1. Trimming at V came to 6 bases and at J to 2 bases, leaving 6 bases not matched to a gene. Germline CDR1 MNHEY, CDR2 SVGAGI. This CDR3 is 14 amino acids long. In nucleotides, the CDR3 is TGTGCCAGCAGGCGCCGGGACAGCAACTATGGCTACACCTTC. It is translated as CASRRRDSNYGYTF.

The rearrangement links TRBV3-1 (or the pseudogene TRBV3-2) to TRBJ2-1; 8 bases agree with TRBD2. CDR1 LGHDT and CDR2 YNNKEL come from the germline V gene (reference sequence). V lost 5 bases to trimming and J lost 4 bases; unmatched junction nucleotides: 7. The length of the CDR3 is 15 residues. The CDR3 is CASSVTSGIYNEQFF. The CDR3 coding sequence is TGTGCCAGCAGCGTCACTAGCGGTATTTACAATGAGCAGTTCTTC.

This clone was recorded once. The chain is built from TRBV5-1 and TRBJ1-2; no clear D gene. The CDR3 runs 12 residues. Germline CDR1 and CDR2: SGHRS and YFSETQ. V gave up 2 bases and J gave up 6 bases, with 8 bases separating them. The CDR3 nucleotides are TGCGCCAGCAGCTTAGACTACAATGGCTACACCTTC. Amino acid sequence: CASSLDYNGYTF.

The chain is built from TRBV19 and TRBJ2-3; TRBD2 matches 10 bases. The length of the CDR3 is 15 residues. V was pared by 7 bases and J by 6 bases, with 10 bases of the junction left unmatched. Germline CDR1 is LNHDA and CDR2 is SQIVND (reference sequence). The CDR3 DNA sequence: TGTGCCAGTAACCCCCGGACTAGCGGCGGTGATACGCAGTATTTT. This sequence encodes CASNPRTSGGDTQYF.

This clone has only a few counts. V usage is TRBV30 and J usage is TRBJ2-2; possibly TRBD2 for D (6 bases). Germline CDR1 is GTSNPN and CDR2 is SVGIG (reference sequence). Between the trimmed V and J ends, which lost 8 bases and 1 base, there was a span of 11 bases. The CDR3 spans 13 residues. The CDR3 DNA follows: TGTGCCGGCCCGGGGGAGAACACCGGGGAGCTGTTTTTT. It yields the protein CAGPGENTGELFF.

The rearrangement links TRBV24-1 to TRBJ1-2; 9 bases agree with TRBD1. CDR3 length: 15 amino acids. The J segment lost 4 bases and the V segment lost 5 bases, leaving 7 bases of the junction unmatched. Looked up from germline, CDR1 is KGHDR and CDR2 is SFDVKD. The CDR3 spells CATSGGTGLSYGYTF. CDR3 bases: TGTGCCACCAGTGGAGGGACAGGGCTCTCCTATGGCTACACCTTC.

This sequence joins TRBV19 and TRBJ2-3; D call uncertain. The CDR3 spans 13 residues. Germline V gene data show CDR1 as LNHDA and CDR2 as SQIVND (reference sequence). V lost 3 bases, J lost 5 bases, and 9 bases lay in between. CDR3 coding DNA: TGTGCCAGTAGTATTATGCTCGGAGATACGCAGTATTTT. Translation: CASSIMLGDTQYF. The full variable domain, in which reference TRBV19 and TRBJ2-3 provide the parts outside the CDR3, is DGGITQSPKYLFRKEGQNVTLSCEQNLNHDAMYWYRQDPGQGLRLIYYSQIVNDFQKGDIAEGYSVSREKKESFPLTVTSAQKNPTAFYLCASSIMLGDTQYFGPGTRLTVL.

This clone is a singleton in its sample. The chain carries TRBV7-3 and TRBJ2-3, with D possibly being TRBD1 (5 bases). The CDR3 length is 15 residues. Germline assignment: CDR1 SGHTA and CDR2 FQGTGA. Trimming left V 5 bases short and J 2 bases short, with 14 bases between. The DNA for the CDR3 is TGTGCCAGCAGCCCCCAAGGGGCAGACACAGATACGCAGTATTTT. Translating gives CASSPQGADTDTQYF.

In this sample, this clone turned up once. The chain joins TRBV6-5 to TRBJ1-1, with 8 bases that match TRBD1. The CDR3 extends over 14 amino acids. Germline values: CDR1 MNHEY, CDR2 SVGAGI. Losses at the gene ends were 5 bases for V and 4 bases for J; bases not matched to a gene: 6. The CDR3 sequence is CASSNQGTGTEAFF. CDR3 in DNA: TGTGCCAGCAGTAACCAAGGGACAGGCACTGAAGCTTTCTTT.

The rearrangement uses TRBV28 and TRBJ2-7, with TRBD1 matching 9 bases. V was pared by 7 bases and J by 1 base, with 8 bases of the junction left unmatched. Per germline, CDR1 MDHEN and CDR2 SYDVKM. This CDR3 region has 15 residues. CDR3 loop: CASTLAGTGSYEQYF. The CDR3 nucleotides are TGTGCCAGCACCTTAGCCGGGACAGGGTCCTACGAGCAGTACTTC.

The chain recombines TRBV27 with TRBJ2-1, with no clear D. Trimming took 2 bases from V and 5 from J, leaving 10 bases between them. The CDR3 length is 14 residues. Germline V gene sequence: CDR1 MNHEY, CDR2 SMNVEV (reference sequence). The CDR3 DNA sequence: TGTGCCAGCAGTTTAGTGGCCCAAAACAATGAGCAGTTCTTC. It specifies CASSLVAQNNEQFF.

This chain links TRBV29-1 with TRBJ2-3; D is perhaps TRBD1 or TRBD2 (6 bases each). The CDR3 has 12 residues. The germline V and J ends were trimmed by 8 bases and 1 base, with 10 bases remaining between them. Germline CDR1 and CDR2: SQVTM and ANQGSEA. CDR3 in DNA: TGCAGCACGGAGGGGGGCACAGATACGCAGTATTTT. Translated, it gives CSTEGGTDTQYF.